This entry lists 21 T cell receptor beta chains sequenced from one sample in a study of OX40 agonist ivuxolimab in advanced cancers. Produced via immunoSEQ multiplex PCR; TCRdb's table is partial and in-frame only. The sample holds 70,000 to 85,000 clones, 75% to 95% seen once. The sample here was CD4+ or CD8+ T cells sorted from blood, taken in a trial of the OX40 agonist ivuxolimab. The receptor source for this set is an adult with an advanced solid tumor such as melanoma, head and neck, liver or kidney cancer.

V and J are TRBV7-9 and TRBJ1-5; a weak D match, TRBD1 (5 bases). Per the germline V gene, CDR1 is SEHNR and CDR2 is FQNEAQ (reference sequence). The CDR3 has 16 residues. The V end was cut by 1 base, the J end by 4 bases, with 14 bases between. The CDR3 protein is CASSLGEGLVNQPQHF. The CDR3 region has the DNA TGTGCCAGCAGCTTAGGGGAGGGACTTGTAAATCAGCCCCAGCATTTT.

The chain links TRBV19 to TRBJ1-6; 8 bases align to TRBD1. There are 13 residues in the CDR3. The J segment lost 7 bases and the V segment lost 7 bases, leaving 3 bases of the junction unmatched. Per germline, CDR1 LNHDA and CDR2 SQIVND (reference sequence). CDR3 region: CASNDRGNSPLHF. The CDR3 DNA is TGTGCCAGTAACGACAGGGGAAATTCACCCCTCCACTTT.

The V gene is TRBV27, the J gene TRBJ1-1; TRBD1 matches at 7 bases. Trimming took 10 bases from V and 0 from J; bases not matched to a gene: 5. Germline-derived CDR1 and CDR2 are MNHEY and SMNVEV (reference sequence). This CDR3 has 13 amino acids. CDR3 amino acids: CATRDSVNTEAFF. For the CDR3, the DNA is TGTGCCACCCGGGACAGCGTGAACACTGAAGCTTTCTTT.

The genes are TRBV27 and TRBJ2-3; D uncertain. Germline V CDR1 and CDR2: MNHEY, SMNVEV (reference sequence). Trimming cost V 0 bases and J 2 bases, with 12 bases left between them. CDR3 size: 16 residues. Here the CDR3 DNA reads TGTGCCAGCAGTTTATCGGGCGCTATTTTCACAGATACGCAGTATTTT. Protein product: CASSLSGAIFTDTQYF.

In this sample, this clone turned up once. The chain links TRBV7-2 to TRBJ2-1, with D tentatively TRBD1 or TRBD2 (5 bases each). V was cut by 2 bases and J by 7 bases, with 12 bases left in between. This CDR3 has 14 residues. The germline CDR1 and CDR2 sequences are SGHTA and FQGNSA. DNA for the CDR3: TGTGCCAGCAGCTTAATGGGGGACCTTAATGAGCAGTTCTTC. It yields the protein CASSLMGDLNEQFF.

The chain links TRBV18 to TRBJ2-3; D possibly corresponds to TRBD1 (8 bases). V was clipped by 3 bases and J by 10 bases, with 23 bases between them. Germline CDR1 and CDR2: KGHSH and LQKENI. The CDR3 contains 16 residues. The chain's CDR3 is CASSPSTGDRGASQYF. The CDR3 DNA is TGTGCCAGCTCACCGTCGACAGGGGACCGGGGGGCGTCGCAGTATTTT.

This clone came up many times. J is TRBJ2-7 and V is TRBV7-9, with D possibly TRBD2 on 5 matching bases. This CDR3 has 13 amino acids. Trimming stripped 5 bases from V and 4 bases from J, with 12 bases between. Germline CDR1 SEHNR, CDR2 FQNEAQ (reference sequence). The chain's CDR3 is CASSPGNIYEQYF. The CDR3 DNA follows: TGTGCCAGCAGCCCCGGGAACATATACGAGCAGTACTTC.

The chain couples TRBV5-1 to TRBJ2-1, with D perhaps matching TRBD1 (5 bases). The CDR3 runs to 12 residues. From germline, CDR1 is SGHRS and CDR2 YFSETQ. Between the trimmed V and J ends, which lost 5 bases and 7 bases, there was a span of 10 bases. CDR3 amino acids: CASSWAGNEQFF. CDR3 nucleotides: TGCGCCAGCAGTTGGGCAGGGAATGAGCAGTTCTTC.

The gene calls are TRBV2 and TRBJ2-1; 9 bases fit TRBD2. The length of the CDR3 is 18 residues. V lost 5 bases and J lost 2; bases outside the gene matches: 13. CDR1 is SNHLY, CDR2 FYNNEI, per germline. CDR3 sequence reads: CASSYPFSGGVPYNEQFF. CDR3 DNA sequence: TGTGCCAGCAGTTACCCCTTTAGCGGGGGAGTCCCCTACAATGAGCAGTTCTTC.

The rearrangement links TRBV7-8 to TRBJ2-7; possibly TRBD1 for D (5 bases). The CDR3 loop spans 15 amino acids. Germline CDR1 reads SGHVS; CDR2 reads FQNEAQ. Trimming stripped 5 bases from V and 2 bases from J, with 16 bases between. DNA of the CDR3: TGTGCCAGCAGCCCTCTTTCAGGGTCGCCCTACGAGCAGTACTTC. Translation gives CASSPLSGSPYEQYF.

Only a few counts were recorded for this clone. The J gene is TRBJ2-3, the V gene TRBV4-2, with 12 bases identical to TRBD2. V trimming: 1 base; J trimming: 5 bases; junction bases outside the gene matches: 4. The CDR3 is 16 residues long. Germline V gene lookup returns CDR1 LGHNA and CDR2 YNFKEQ. The CDR3 region is CASSQGLAGEKDTQYF. CDR3 coding DNA: TGTGCCAGCAGCCAAGGACTAGCGGGAGAAAAAGATACGCAGTATTTT.

The chain carries TRBV25-1 and TRBJ2-7; D is possibly TRBD1 or TRBD2 (5 bases each). This CDR3 contains 15 residues. Germline V gene sequence: CDR1 MGHDK, CDR2 SYGVNS. The V end was cut by 2 bases, the J end by 4 bases, with 15 bases between. CDR3 DNA: TGTGCCAGCAGTGAACCGGGACGGAGAGGGTACGAGCAGTACTTC. Residues: CASSEPGRRGYEQYF.

The chain couples TRBV4-1 to TRBJ1-1, with D maybe TRBD1 (5 bases). The CDR3 is 12 amino acids. Germline-derived CDR1 and CDR2 are MGHRA and YSYEKL. The ends were cut back, 3 bases at V and 7 bases at J, with 9 bases in the middle. This chain's CDR3 is CASSQGTFEAFF. For the CDR3, the DNA is TGCGCCAGCAGCCAGGGGACCTTTGAAGCTTTCTTT.

The J gene is TRBJ1-2, the V gene TRBV29-1; D uncertain. Trimming pared 6 bases from V and 5 bases from J, leaving 16 bases between. Germline values: CDR1 SQVTM, CDR2 ANQGSEA. The CDR3 consists of 13 residues. CDR3 nucleotides: TGCAGCGTCGTACCCCCCTCAGAATATGGCTACACCTTC. Its translation: CSVVPPSEYGYTF. The full variable domain, its missing parts supplied by reference TRBV29-1 and TRBJ1-2, is SAVISQKPSRDICQRGTSLTIQCQVDSQVTMMFWYRQQPGQSLTLIATANQGSEATYESGFVIDKFPISRPNLTFSTLTVSNMSPEDSSIYLCSVVPPSEYGYTFGSGTRLTVV.

The chain couples TRBV30 to TRBJ1-4; D gene unclear. Trimming shortened V by 3 bases and J by 0 bases, and 17 bases separated the two germline ends. Germline V gene sequence: CDR1 GTSNPN, CDR2 SVGIG (reference sequence). The CDR3 is made up of 17 amino acids. CDR3 sequence (DNA): TGTGCCTGGAGCGCGGAGTTAGGGCTTGCAACTAATGAAAAACTGTTTTTT. Encoded protein: CAWSAELGLATNEKLFF.

The rearrangement uses TRBV5-6 and TRBJ1-1; D possibly corresponds to TRBD1 (5 bases). Between the trimmed V and J ends, which lost 3 bases and 8 bases, there was a span of 32 bases. Germline CDR1 SGHDT, CDR2 YYEEEE. This CDR3 spans 19 amino acids. The CDR3 nucleotides read TGTGCCAGCAGCTCATCAAGGGCGACAGCCGGAGGCCTGCGAAGGGAAGCTTTCTTT. Translated: CASSSSRATAGGLRREAFF.

The chain has TRBV19 and TRBJ1-5; D not resolved. V was trimmed by 2 bases and J by 2 bases, leaving 10 bases between them. CDR1 and CDR2 (germline): LNHDA, SQIVND (reference sequence). This CDR3 comprises 15 residues. CDR3 sequence reads: CASSIMALGNQPQHF. In nucleotides, the CDR3 is TGTGCCAGTAGTATAATGGCCCTCGGCAATCAGCCCCAGCATTTT.

The rearrangement links TRBV7-9 to TRBJ2-2, with no clear D. The CDR3 spans 12 residues. Per germline, CDR1 SEHNR and CDR2 FQNEAQ (reference sequence). Trimming cost V 0 bases and J 10 bases, with 6 bases left between them. The CDR3 is CASSLAGLELFF. The CDR3, as DNA: TGTGCCAGCAGCTTAGCGGGATTGGAGCTGTTTTTT.

As for this clone: In the same sample, other DNA sequences code for this CDR3. CDR3 in amino acids: CASSLGTGYGYTF. Written as DNA, the CDR3 is TGTGCCAGCAGTTTAGGGACAGGGTATGGCTACACCTTC. The rearrangement joins TRBV27 to TRBJ1-2, with TRBD1 identical over 9 bases. V was clipped by 2 bases and J by 5 bases; unmatched bases: 0. CDR1 MNHEY and CDR2 SMNVEV come from the germline V gene (reference sequence). The CDR3 runs to 13 residues.

This sequence joins TRBV14 and TRBJ1-1; TRBD1 might be the D (6 bases). This CDR3 has 16 amino acids. Germline V gives CDR1 SGHDN, CDR2 FVKESK. V was clipped by 6 bases and J by 8 bases, with 25 bases between them. The CDR3: CASSSEVGALGWEAFF. In DNA form, the CDR3 reads TGTGCCAGCAGTTCCGAGGTGGGGGCTCTAGGTTGGGAAGCTTTCTTT.

The V and J genes are TRBV27 and TRBJ1-6; TRBD1 agrees at 10 bases. Germline CDR1 is MNHEY and CDR2 is SMNVEV (reference sequence). The CDR3 covers 16 residues. V shed 2 bases and J 8 bases; nucleotides not matched to a gene: 6. Here the CDR3 reads CASSLPTGGRYSPLHF. The CDR3 coding sequence is TGTGCCAGCAGTTTACCGACAGGGGGCAGGTATTCACCCCTCCACTTT.